This T cell receptor beta chain comes out of a study of T cells after yellow fever vaccination. As regards this clonotype: What it binds is not known.

The CDR3 is 16 residues long. V lost 6 bases, J lost 3 bases, and 17 bases lay in between. In germline, CDR1 is SGHTA, CDR2 FQGNSA. Findings of the study overall: Most primary-vaccination clones recurred post-booster (approximately 96% CD4, more than 85% CD8).

5'RACE template switching produced TCR cDNA carrying a universal primer site and UMIs. Via MiXCR, TCRdb re-called the 5' RACE reads, giving one row per CDR3 protein. Here the sample spans some 400,000 distinct CDR3 sequences, roughly 6.1% being singletons. The chain links TRBV7-2 to TRBJ2-2; D is unresolved. The material sequenced was PBMCs, taken 5 days after the yellow fever booster vaccination. This receptor was taken from a man aged 25 to 40 who received the YFV17D yellow fever vaccine. CDR3 in DNA: TGTGCCAGCAGACCGCCGGGCCGGCGGTACACCGGGGAGCTGTTTTTT. This sequence encodes CASRPPGRRYTGELFF.